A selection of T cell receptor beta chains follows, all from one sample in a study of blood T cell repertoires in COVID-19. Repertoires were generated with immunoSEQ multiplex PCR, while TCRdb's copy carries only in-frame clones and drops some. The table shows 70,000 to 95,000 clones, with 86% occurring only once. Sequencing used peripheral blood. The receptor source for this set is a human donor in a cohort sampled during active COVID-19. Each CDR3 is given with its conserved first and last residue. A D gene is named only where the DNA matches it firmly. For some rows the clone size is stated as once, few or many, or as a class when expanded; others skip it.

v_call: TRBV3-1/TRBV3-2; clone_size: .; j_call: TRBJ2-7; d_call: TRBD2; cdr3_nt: TGTGCCAGCAGCCGTGGGACTAGCGGGAGTCGATACGAGCAGTACTTC; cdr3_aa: CASSRGTSGSRYEQYF
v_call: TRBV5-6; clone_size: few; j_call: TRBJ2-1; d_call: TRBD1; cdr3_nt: TGTGCCAGCAGCCCAGGGGGTGTCAATGAGCAGTTCTTC; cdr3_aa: CASSPGGVNEQFF
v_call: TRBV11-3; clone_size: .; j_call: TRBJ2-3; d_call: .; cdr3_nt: TGTGCCAGCAGCTTTAGCGGCAGCACAGATACGCAGTATTTT; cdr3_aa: CASSFSGSTDTQYF
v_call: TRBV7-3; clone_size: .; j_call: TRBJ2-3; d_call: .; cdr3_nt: TGTGCCAGCAGCTTATCGCCCGGGACAAAAGGCACAGATACGCAGTATTTT; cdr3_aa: CASSLSPGTKGTDTQYF
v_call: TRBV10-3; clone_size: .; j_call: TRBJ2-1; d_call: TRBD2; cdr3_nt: TGTGCCCTCCGGACTAGCGGGGGAGACAATGAGCAGTTCTTC; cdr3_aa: CALRTSGGDNEQFF
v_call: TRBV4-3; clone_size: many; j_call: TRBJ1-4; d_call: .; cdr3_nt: TGCGCCAGCAGCCAAGAAAGGGGGTATGAAAAACTGTTTTTT; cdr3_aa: CASSQERGYEKLFF
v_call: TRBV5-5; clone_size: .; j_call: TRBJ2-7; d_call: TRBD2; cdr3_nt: TGTGCCAGCAGCTTACTAGCGGGAGCCAAAGGCGAGCAGTACTTC; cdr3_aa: CASSLLAGAKGEQYF
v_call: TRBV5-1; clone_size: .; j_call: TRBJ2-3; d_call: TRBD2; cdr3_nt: TGCGCCAGCAGCTCTAGGACTAGCGGGAGTATCGGCACAGATACGCAGTATTTT; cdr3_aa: CASSSRTSGSIGTDTQYF
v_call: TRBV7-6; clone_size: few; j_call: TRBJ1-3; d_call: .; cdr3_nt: TGTGCCAGCAGCCCCCTCGGGGCGGGGCAGCCTGGAAACACCATATATTTT; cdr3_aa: CASSPLGAGQPGNTIYF
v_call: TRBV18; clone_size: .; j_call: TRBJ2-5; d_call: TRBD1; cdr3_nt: TGTGCCAGCTCACCAGAGACAGGGCACCAAGAGACCCAGTACTTC; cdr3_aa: CASSPETGHQETQYF
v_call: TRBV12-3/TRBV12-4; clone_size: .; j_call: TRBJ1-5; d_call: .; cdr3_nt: TGTGCCAGCAGTGGACAGACCGGTCAGCCCCAGCATTTT; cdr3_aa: CASSGQTGQPQHF
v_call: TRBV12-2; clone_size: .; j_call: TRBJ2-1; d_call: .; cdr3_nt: TGTGCAAGTCGCTTAGGACAACGGGACTCGTACAATGAGCAGTTCTTC; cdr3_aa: CASRLGQRDSYNEQFF
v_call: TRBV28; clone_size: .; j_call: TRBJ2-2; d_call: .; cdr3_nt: TGTGCCAGCAGGCCATCGCGGGACCGCGGACTTTTTGCCGGGGAGCTGTTTTTT; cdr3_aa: CASRPSRDRGLFAGELFF
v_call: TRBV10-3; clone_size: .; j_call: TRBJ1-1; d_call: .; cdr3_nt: TGTGCCATCAGTGAATTCGGGAACACTGAAGCTTTCTTT; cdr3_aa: CAISEFGNTEAFF
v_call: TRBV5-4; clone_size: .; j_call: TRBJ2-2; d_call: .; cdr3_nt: TGTGCCAGCAGCTTGACTCCAACCGGGGAGCTGTTTTTT; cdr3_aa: CASSLTPTGELFF
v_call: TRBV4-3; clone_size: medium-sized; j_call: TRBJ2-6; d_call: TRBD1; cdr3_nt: TGCGCCAGCAGCCAAGGAACAGGGGGCACAGCTGGGGCCAACGTCCTGACTTTC; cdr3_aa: CASSQGTGGTAGANVLTF
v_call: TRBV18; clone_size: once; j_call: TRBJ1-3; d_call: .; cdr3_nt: TGTGCCAGCTCATTAGGGAGCTCTGGAAACACCATATATTTT; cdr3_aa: CASSLGSSGNTIYF
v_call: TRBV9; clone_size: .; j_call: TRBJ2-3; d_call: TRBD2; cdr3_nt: TGTGCCAGCAGCGTAGAGGCGGGAGTCAGGGATACGCAGTATTTT; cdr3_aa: CASSVEAGVRDTQYF
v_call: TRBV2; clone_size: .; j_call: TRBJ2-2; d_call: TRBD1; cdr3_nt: TGTGCCAGCAGGGACAGGGTGAACACCGGGGAGCTGTTTTTT; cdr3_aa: CASRDRVNTGELFF
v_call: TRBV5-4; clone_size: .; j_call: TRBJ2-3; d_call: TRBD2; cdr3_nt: TGTGCCAGCAGCGCCCCCCCTAGCGGGGGGATCCAATCCACAGATACGCAGTATTTT; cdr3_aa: CASSAPPSGGIQSTDTQYF
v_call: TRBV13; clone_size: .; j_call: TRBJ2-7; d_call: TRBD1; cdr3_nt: TGTGCCAGCAGTCCAGGACAGGGCTTTTTAAGCTCCTACGAGCAGTACTTC; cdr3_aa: CASSPGQGFLSSYEQYF
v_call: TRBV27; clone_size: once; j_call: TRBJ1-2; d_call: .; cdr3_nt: TGTGCCAGCAGTTTAGGTTCAGGGTATGGCTACACCTTC; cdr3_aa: CASSLGSGYGYTF
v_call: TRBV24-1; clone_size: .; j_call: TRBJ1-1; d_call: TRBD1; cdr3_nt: TGTGCCACCAGGTTGGGGGACAGGGAGAAAATTATGAACACTGAAGCTTTCTTT; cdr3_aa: CATRLGDREKIMNTEAFF
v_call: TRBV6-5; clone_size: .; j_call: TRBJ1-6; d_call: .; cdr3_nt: TGTGCCAGCAGAGACAGGACGCAGAATTCACCCCTCCACTTT; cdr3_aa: CASRDRTQNSPLHF
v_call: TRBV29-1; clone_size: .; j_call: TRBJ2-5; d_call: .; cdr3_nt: TGCAGCGTCCGGTCGGGGGTGTCGCCTCGAGAGACCCAGTACTTC; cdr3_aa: CSVRSGVSPRETQYF
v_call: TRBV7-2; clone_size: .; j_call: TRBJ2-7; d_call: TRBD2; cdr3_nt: TGTGCCAGCAGCTATACTAGCGTCGGCGAGCAGTACTTC; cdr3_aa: CASSYTSVGEQYF
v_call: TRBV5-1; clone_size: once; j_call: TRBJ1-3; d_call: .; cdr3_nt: TGCGCCAGCAGCTTGGCCTGGAGGGGAAGTGGAAACACCATATATTTT; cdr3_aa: CASSLAWRGSGNTIYF